This TCR beta chain was sequenced in a study of shared clonotypes between healthy human individuals. CDR1 MDHEN and CDR2 SYDVKM come from the germline V gene. The germline V and J ends were trimmed by 8 bases and 4 bases, with 12 bases remaining between them. The CDR3 covers 13 residues. Genomic DNA per cell subset filled all wells of several immunoSEQ plates. This table comes from immunoSEQ multiplex PCR, and its TCRdb copy is limited to in-frame clones, with some not included. Of some 2,000,000 clones detected, approximately 94% appear once; the ten largest clones hold approximately 0.13%. Whole-study results and caveats: The diversity represented, both genetic and in exposure history, was limited by few donors.

Concerning this clone: Antigen unknown.

Adult Caucasians living in Nashville, Tennessee made up all of the donors. The specimen was naive CD4+ T cells sorted from blood. The subset denotes: CD45RA+ positively selected. The V gene is TRBV28, the J gene TRBJ1-3; no reliable D call. This TCR derives from a man between 18 and 35 years old in good health. The CDR3 reads CASEDASGNTIYF. The CDR3 nucleotides read TGTGCCAGCGAGGACGCTTCAGGAAACACCATATATTTT.